This record looks at one T cell receptor (beta chain) sequence and its context. The sample originates from a study of blood T cell repertoires in COVID-19. At the level of the study: Material from acute and convalescent COVID-19 was sourced from the United States, Italy and Spain. From T cells, B-cell-depleted T cells, or PBMCs came the material, which was cDNA or gDNA.

Authors' analysis steps: The assay estimated nucleated cells by amplifying reference gene primers. The repertoire was sequenced with immunoSEQ multiplex PCR; TCRdb's copy has only in-frame clones and lacks some. V, J and clone size are those of that table, while D and trimming were read from the DNA. The sample lists 90,000 to 150,000 clones; approximately 81% were seen once. Trimming pared 3 bases from V and 4 bases from J, leaving 15 bases between. Germline CDR1 reads SGHTA; CDR2 reads FQGNSA. This CDR3 is built from 15 residues. The specimen was peripheral blood. The receptor was isolated from a woman older than 75 with acute or convalescent COVID-19. The chain couples TRBV7-2 to TRBJ2-5; TRBD1 might be the D (7 bases). The CDR3 nucleotides read TGTGCCAGCAGCTTTTCAGGGGGAGGCGGAGAGACCCAGTACTTC. It is translated as CASSFSGGGGETQYF.